Reported below is one TCR beta chain. A junction boundary mismatches the germline segment, possibly from a read error. Profiling relied on immunoSEQ multiplex PCR, and the TCRdb table lists in-frame clones only, not all of them. The data hold about 98,000 clones, with about 91% observed a single time. The data belong to a study of T cell changes during pregnancy in multiple sclerosis. Germline assignment: CDR1 SSHAT and CDR2 FNYEAQ (reference sequence). The CDR3 is made up of 15 amino acids. The material sequenced was peripheral blood, taken after pregnancy. The chain links TRBV7-7 to TRBJ2-1; TRBD2 matches 13 bases. The origin of this receptor is a female donor in good health, enrolled as a control in a pregnancy study. In DNA form, the CDR3 reads TGTGCTAGCAGCCCGGGGACTAGCGGGATTGGTGAGCAGTTCTTC. Its translation: CASSPGTSGIGEQFF. Combining the CDR3 with reference TRBV7-7 and TRBJ2-1 gives the whole variable domain GAGVSQSPRYKVTKRGQDVTLRCDPISSHATLYWYQQALGQGPEFLTYFNYEAQPDKSGLPSDRFSAERPEGSISTLTIQRTEQRDSAMYRCASSPGTSGIGEQFFGPGTRLTVL.